One sample yielded the 23 T cell receptor beta chains listed below, sequenced in a study of shared clonotypes between healthy human individuals. The table came from immunoSEQ multiplex PCR; TCRdb's copy has only in-frame clones and leaves some out. The sample consists of a few million clones, 90% to 95% of them appearing once. The specimen sequenced was naive CD4+ T cells sorted from blood. Stated subset: CD45RA+ positively selected. These receptors came from a young man in good health.

The rearrangement uses TRBV11-2 and TRBJ2-7; 11 bases align to TRBD2. Germline assignment: CDR1 SGHAT and CDR2 FQNNGV. V lost 3 bases and J lost 4; bases outside the gene matches: 11. The CDR3 length is 17 residues. CDR3 sequence reads: CASSFLTSGVQVYEQYF. In DNA, the CDR3 is TGTGCCAGCAGCTTTTTGACTAGCGGGGTGCAGGTGTACGAGCAGTACTTC.

This clone appeared once. Other DNA variants within this sample encode the same CDR3. The chain has TRBV19 and TRBJ1-1; D is unresolved. Trimming pared 4 bases from V and 1 base from J, leaving 7 bases between. Germline CDR1 LNHDA, CDR2 SQIVND (reference sequence). The length of the CDR3 is 13 residues. CDR3 in DNA: TGTGCCAGTAGTAAGTCCCCGAACACTGAAGCTTTCTTT. Protein sequence: CASSKSPNTEAFF.

The chain links TRBV19 to TRBJ2-3; 8 bases agree with TRBD2. This CDR3 has 15 amino acids. Germline values: CDR1 LNHDA, CDR2 SQIVND (reference sequence). V was pared by 3 bases and J by 4 bases, with 6 bases of the junction left unmatched. The CDR3 loop is CASSIGSTSADTQYF. The CDR3 nucleotides read TGTGCCAGTAGTATTGGGTCGACTAGCGCAGATACGCAGTATTTT.

V usage is TRBV18 and J usage is TRBJ2-1; 9 nucleotides agree with TRBD2. With V trimmed by 0 bases and J by 6 bases, 6 bases remained unmatched. The CDR3 loop spans 16 amino acids. Germline lookup yields CDR1 KGHSH and CDR2 LQKENI. CDR3 sequence (DNA): TGTGCCAGCTCACCACCTAGCGGGGGTTTGAGCAATGAGCAGTTCTTC. Amino acid sequence: CASSPPSGGLSNEQFF.

The J gene is TRBJ1-5, the V gene TRBV10-3; 7 bases are shared with TRBD1. Trimming at V came to 4 bases and at J to 6 bases, leaving 12 bases not matched to a gene. Germline values: CDR1 ENHRY, CDR2 SYGVKD. The CDR3 runs to 16 residues. The CDR3 here is CAISANRDSLSQPQHF. The CDR3, as DNA: TGTGCCATCAGTGCTAACCGGGACAGCCTAAGTCAGCCCCAGCATTTT.

The chain recombines TRBV7-8 with TRBJ1-2, with D maybe TRBD1 (6 bases). Per germline, CDR1 SGHVS and CDR2 FQNEAQ. V shed 1 base and J shed 2 bases, with 11 bases lying between them. The CDR3 sequence is 15 residues long. CDR3 residues: CASSLEGGVNYGYTF. The CDR3 DNA reads TGTGCCAGCAGCTTAGAAGGGGGAGTGAACTATGGCTACACCTTC.

The J gene is TRBJ1-3, the V gene TRBV6-5, with unresolved D. The CDR3 sequence is 15 residues long. Trimming stripped 5 bases from V and 0 bases from J, with 11 bases between. Per germline, CDR1 MNHEY and CDR2 SVGAGI. The CDR3 here is CASSRVRSSGNTIYF. The CDR3 DNA sequence: TGTGCCAGCAGTCGCGTCCGGAGCTCTGGAAACACCATATATTTT.

This clone was seen only once. Other nucleotide sequences from this sample produce the same CDR3. The J gene is TRBJ1-2, the V gene TRBV28; D might be TRBD1 (6 bases). The V and J ends lost 6 bases and 4 bases respectively, with 12 bases between them. The CDR3 is 13 residues long. Germline V gene sequence: CDR1 MDHEN, CDR2 SYDVKM. DNA for the CDR3: TGTGCCAGCAGCCTACAGGGCGCCTATGGCTACACCTTC. It is translated as CASSLQGAYGYTF.

The rearrangement uses TRBV28 and TRBJ1-2; D is undetermined. The germline V and J ends were trimmed by 2 bases and 3 bases, with 4 bases remaining between them. Per the germline V gene, CDR1 is MDHEN and CDR2 is SYDVKM. The CDR3 has 12 residues. The CDR3 DNA reads TGTGCCAGCAGTTTAAAGGACTATGGCTACACCTTC. The encoded protein is CASSLKDYGYTF.

This chain links TRBV7-2 with TRBJ2-1, with TRBD2 identical over 7 bases. The CDR3 loop spans 15 amino acids. Germline trimming cut 5 bases from V and 3 bases from J; bases unmatched to any gene: 7. Germline CDR1 is SGHTA and CDR2 is FQGNSA. The DNA for the CDR3 is TGTGCCAGCAGCCCGATAGCGGGTAGCTACAATGAGCAGTTCTTC. Its translation: CASSPIAGSYNEQFF.

The CDR3 DNA reads as TGTGCCAGCAGAACCGGGACTAGCGGGTCCTACGAGCAGTACTTC. Its protein product is CASRTGTSGSYEQYF. The V and J genes are TRBV6-1 and TRBJ2-7; 12 positions agree with TRBD2. Germline CDR1 reads MNHNS; CDR2 reads SASEGT. This CDR3 has 15 residues. V lost 6 bases and J lost 1; bases outside the gene matches: 4.

The chain carries TRBV5-1 and TRBJ2-7, with 7 positions matching TRBD1. J lost 1 base, V lost 4 bases, and 5 bases had no gene match. In germline, CDR1 is SGHRS, CDR2 YFSETQ. The CDR3 length is 14 residues. The CDR3 DNA reads as TGCGCCAGCAGCCGCGACAGGGATTCCTACGAGCAGTACTTC. Translated, it gives CASSRDRDSYEQYF.

The chain couples TRBV30 to TRBJ2-3, with D unresolved. The CDR3 has 16 amino acids. Germline assignment: CDR1 GTSNPN and CDR2 SVGIG (reference sequence). V was cut by 0 bases and J by 4 bases, with 17 bases left in between. The CDR3 reads CAWSVPANTNADTQYF. DNA of the CDR3: TGTGCCTGGAGTGTACCGGCCAACACCAACGCAGATACGCAGTATTTT.

V and J are TRBV28 and TRBJ2-7, with 7 bases matching TRBD1. The CDR3 has 16 amino acids. Germline CDR1 MDHEN, CDR2 SYDVKM. V was clipped by 2 bases and J by 0 bases; unmatched bases: 7. The CDR3 loop reads CASSLVGQASSYEQYF. The CDR3 DNA follows: TGTGCCAGCAGTTTAGTTGGACAGGCGAGCTCCTACGAGCAGTACTTC.

This clone appeared once. The same CDR3 is also encoded by other DNA sequences in this sample. The J gene is TRBJ2-5, the V gene TRBV7-6; D unresolved. The germline V and J ends were trimmed by 0 bases and 5 bases, with 10 bases remaining between them. From germline, CDR1 is SGHVS and CDR2 FNYEAQ. This CDR3 region has 14 residues. The CDR3 loop reads CASSLAGGGETQYF. The CDR3 DNA reads TGTGCCAGCAGCTTAGCAGGCGGCGGCGAGACCCAGTACTTC.

A remark on this clone: In the same sample, other DNA sequences code for this CDR3. The CDR3: CASSPTGRGETQYF. The DNA for the CDR3 is TGCGCCAGCAGCCCGACCGGAAGGGGGGAGACCCAGTACTTC. The V gene is TRBV5-1, the J gene TRBJ2-5; the D gene is possibly TRBD1 (6 bases). The germline V gene has CDR1 SGHRS and CDR2 YFSETQ. CDR3 length equals 14 residues. Deletions cut 4 bases from V and 5 bases from J, with 15 bases between.

The rearrangement links TRBV6-5 to TRBJ1-2; 7 nucleotides agree with TRBD1. Germline loops: CDR1 MNHEY, CDR2 SVGAGI. The CDR3 consists of 13 residues. V lost 4 bases, J lost 6 bases, and 5 bases stayed unmatched. The CDR3 DNA reads as TGTGCCAGCAGTTTAAGACAGGGTAATGGCTACACCTTC. Translation: CASSLRQGNGYTF.

The chain combines TRBV28 with TRBJ1-2, with D unclear. V was shortened by 4 bases and J by 3 bases, with 18 bases between the two germline ends. This CDR3 region has 16 residues. Germline V gives CDR1 MDHEN, CDR2 SYDVKM. The CDR3 protein is CASSSRLTEAYYGYTF. The CDR3 region has the DNA TGTGCCAGCAGTTCAAGATTGACGGAGGCCTACTATGGCTACACCTTC.

A remark on this clone: The sample has other DNA sequences that encode this CDR3 too. The chain has TRBV10-3 and TRBJ1-3; D gene uncertain. Germline V CDR1 and CDR2: ENHRY, SYGVKD. Trimming removed 1 base from V and 0 bases from J, with 4 bases in between. The CDR3 is 14 residues long. The DNA of the CDR3 is TGTGCCATCAGTGAGTTGGGCTCTGGAAACACCATATATTTT. This encodes CAISELGSGNTIYF.

The chain couples TRBV18 to TRBJ2-3, with 12 bases aligning to TRBD1. The CDR3 runs 17 residues. Trimming cost V 3 bases and J 4 bases; bases outside gene matches: 8. The germline CDR1 and CDR2 sequences are KGHSH and LQKENI. CDR3 DNA: TGTGCCAGCTCACCCGTAGGGACAGGGGGCGGCTCAGATACGCAGTATTTT. This gives the protein CASSPVGTGGGSDTQYF.

The rearrangement links TRBV4-2 to TRBJ2-1; 11 bases line up with TRBD2. The CDR3 is 17 residues long. CDR1 is LGHNA, CDR2 YNFKEQ, per germline. V dropped 3 bases and J dropped 3; count of bases not matched to a gene: 7. The DNA of the CDR3 is TGTGCCAGCAGCCAGGAATTAACTAGCGGGGGCTACAATGAGCAGTTCTTC. Its translation is CASSQELTSGGYNEQFF.

The rearrangement joins TRBV27 to TRBJ2-3, with 7 bases lining up with TRBD1. J gave up 0 bases and V 3 bases, and 6 bases lay outside the gene matches. Germline CDR1 MNHEY, CDR2 SMNVEV (reference sequence). The CDR3 length is 16 residues. The CDR3 DNA reads as TGTGCCAGCAGTTTGTTCGACAGGGCAAGCACAGATACGCAGTATTTT. Its translation is CASSLFDRASTDTQYF.

V usage is TRBV19 and J usage is TRBJ1-5, with no clear D. Between the trimmed V and J ends, which lost 1 base and 7 bases, there was a span of 14 bases. CDR1 is LNHDA and CDR2 is SQIVND in the germline V gene (reference sequence). The CDR3 runs 15 residues. The DNA for the CDR3 is TGTGCCAGTAGTATAGCCGGGCCGGGGAGCCAGCCCCAGCATTTT. Protein sequence: CASSIAGPGSQPQHF.